This entry lists 20 T cell receptor beta chains sequenced from one sample in a study of cytomegalovirus exposure and HLA in healthy donors. This PCR relied on a set of 60 Vbeta primers and 13 Jbeta primers. The protocol was immunoSEQ multiplex PCR, while the TCRdb copy is restricted to in-frame clones and leaves out a portion. The sample has under 200,000 clones; roughly 76% are singletons. Material: PBMCs. Receptors originate from a human donor in good health.

The V and J genes are TRBV7-2 and TRBJ2-7; 7 bases align to TRBD1. V lost 1 base, J lost 2 bases, and 5 bases stayed unmatched. The germline CDR1 and CDR2 sequences are SGHTA and FQGNSA. The CDR3 is 15 residues long. In DNA, the CDR3 is TGTGCCAGCAGCTTAGTAGGGGGCCAAACCTACGAGCAGTACTTC. This sequence encodes CASSLVGGQTYEQYF.

The CDR3 region is CASSIALLRNTGELFF. The CDR3 DNA sequence: TGTGCCAGTAGTATAGCCCTTCTCAGGAACACCGGGGAGCTGTTTTTT. This chain links TRBV19 with TRBJ2-2; D gene ambiguous. The V end was cut by 1 base, the J end by 1 base, with 10 bases between. Germline V CDR1 and CDR2: LNHDA, SQIVND (reference sequence). The CDR3 is 16 amino acids.

The chain combines TRBV27 with TRBJ1-2, with D maybe TRBD1 (6 bases). The CDR3 runs to 16 residues. Germline CDR1 MNHEY, CDR2 SMNVEV (reference sequence). The ends were cut back, 1 base at V and 3 bases at J, with 15 bases in the middle. The CDR3 is CASSLYRPGAYYGYTF. The CDR3 coding sequence is TGTGCCAGCAGTTTATATCGCCCAGGGGCCTACTATGGCTACACCTTC.

The chain uses TRBV21-1 and TRBJ1-1. TRBV21-1 is a documented pseudogene. This CDR3 has 15 residues. CDR3 in DNA: TGTGCCAGCAGCAAAGTCGACGGGGGGAACACTGAAGCTTTCTTT. The encoded protein is CASSKVDGGNTEAFF.

V is TRBV4-1 and J is TRBJ1-2; perhaps TRBD1 as D (6 bases). Per germline, CDR1 MGHRA and CDR2 YSYEKL. Trimming shortened V by 10 bases and J by 7 bases, and 13 bases separated the two germline ends. The CDR3 spans 11 residues. In nucleotides, the CDR3 is TGCGCCAACCCAGGGGTGAGTGGCTACACCTTC. Its protein is CANPGVSGYTF.

This chain joins TRBV10-1 and TRBJ2-5; D is perhaps TRBD1 (6 bases). With 5 bases removed from V and 3 bases from J, the gap between germline ends came to 7 bases. Germline V lookup: CDR1 WNHNN, CDR2 SYGVQD (reference sequence). This CDR3 is 12 amino acids long. This CDR3 is CASSSGEETQYF. The CDR3 DNA reads TGCGCCAGCAGTTCAGGGGAAGAGACCCAGTACTTC.

This rearrangement joins TRBV7-9 to TRBJ2-2; no clear D. Germline lookup yields CDR1 SEHNR and CDR2 FQNEAQ (reference sequence). This CDR3 region has 17 residues. Trimming left V 7 bases short and J 0 bases short, with 18 bases between. This CDR3 is CASNSLGWFANTGELFF. The CDR3 DNA reads as TGTGCCAGCAACAGCTTGGGCTGGTTCGCGAACACCGGGGAGCTGTTTTTT.

The chain is built from TRBV19 and TRBJ2-3; TRBD2 aligns across 11 bases. The CDR3 contains 17 residues. The V gene end was trimmed by 3 bases and the J gene end by 4 bases; junction bases not matched to a gene: 9. Germline CDR1 LNHDA, CDR2 SQIVND (reference sequence). Here the CDR3 DNA reads TGTGCCAGTAGTATCGGATATAGCGGGGGGGCGTCAGATACGCAGTATTTT. Protein: CASSIGYSGGASDTQYF.

This rearrangement joins TRBV4-3 to TRBJ2-3; TRBD2 agrees at 13 bases. The CDR3 loop spans 15 amino acids. V shed 0 bases, J shed 14 bases, and the junction held 8 bases outside the gene matches. Looked up from germline, CDR1 is LGHNA and CDR2 is YSLEER. The CDR3 sequence: CASSQDLTSGGGPYF. The CDR3 coding sequence is TGCGCCAGCAGCCAAGATCTAACTAGCGGGGGGGGGCCGTATTTT.

The chain combines TRBV9 with TRBJ2-5; TRBD1 agrees at 7 bases. This CDR3 region has 13 residues. CDR1 and CDR2 from the germline V gene are SGDLS and YYNGEE. The V segment lost 4 bases and the J segment 1 base; nucleotides outside the gene matches: 1. The CDR3 sequence is CASSRQGQETQYF. Here the CDR3 DNA reads TGTGCCAGCAGCAGACAGGGCCAAGAGACCCAGTACTTC.

V is TRBV13 and J is TRBJ2-7; 8 bases align to TRBD2. CDR3 size: 16 residues. V lost 3 bases to trimming and J lost 0 bases; unmatched junction nucleotides: 7. The germline V gene has CDR1 PRHDT and CDR2 FYEKMQ (reference sequence). The chain's CDR3 is CASSLSAGVPSYEQYF. The CDR3 DNA reads TGTGCCAGCAGCTTGTCAGCGGGGGTACCCTCCTACGAGCAGTACTTC.

The J gene is TRBJ2-6, the V gene TRBV7-9; the D is unclear. CDR1 and CDR2 from the germline V gene are SEHNR and FQNEAQ (reference sequence). The CDR3 is 15 residues long. Between the trimmed V and J ends, which lost 3 bases and 4 bases, there was a span of 10 bases. The CDR3 region is CASSFVRTGANVLTF. As DNA, the CDR3 is TGTGCCAGCAGCTTTGTGAGAACCGGGGCCAACGTCCTGACTTTC. Looking up the rest from reference TRBV7-9 and TRBJ2-6 gives the full variable domain: DTGVSQNPRHKITKRGQNVTFRCDPISEHNRLYWYRQTLGQGPEFLTYFQNEAQLEKSRLLSDRFSAERPKGSFSTLEIQRTEQGDSAMYLCASSFVRTGANVLTFGAGSRLTVL.

CDR3 in amino acids: CASSFGGSSYNEQFF. The CDR3 DNA sequence: TGTGCCAGCAGCTTCGGGGGGTCCTCCTACAATGAGCAGTTCTTC. The chain has TRBV11-3 and TRBJ2-1, with TRBD2 identical over 7 bases. This CDR3 is 15 amino acids long. Germline trimming cut 3 bases from V and 0 bases from J; bases unmatched to any gene: 2. CDR1 is SGHNT and CDR2 is YENEEA in the germline V gene.

The chain carries TRBV14 and TRBJ1-2; D remains ambiguous. Per germline, CDR1 SGHDN and CDR2 FVKESK. V lost 0 bases, J lost 13 bases, and 15 bases lay in between. The CDR3 is made up of 13 amino acids. The CDR3 loop reads CASSQDVWAPRTF. Written as DNA, the CDR3 is TGTGCCAGCAGCCAAGATGTTTGGGCACCCCGCACCTTC.

This clone was seen a single time. Written as DNA, the CDR3 is TGTGCCAGCAGCCAAGATCTAGCGCAAAACTCCTACGGGGATACGCAGTATTTT. Protein: CASSQDLAQNSYGDTQYF. This rearrangement joins TRBV4-2 to TRBJ2-3; possibly TRBD2 for D (6 bases). V gave up 0 bases and J gave up 6 bases, with 22 bases separating them. The CDR3 totals 18 residues. The germline V gene has CDR1 LGHNA and CDR2 YNFKEQ.

This clone turned up a few times. CDR3 sequence reads: CASSPGLGPDTQYF. Here the CDR3 DNA reads TGTGCCAGCTCACCGGGACTAGGACCAGATACGCAGTATTTT. The chain uses TRBV18 and TRBJ2-3; 8 bases agree with TRBD2. CDR1 is KGHSH, CDR2 LQKENI, per germline. The CDR3 length is 14 residues. Germline trimming cut 3 bases from V and 4 bases from J; bases unmatched to any gene: 3. Full variable domain (outside the CDR3, taken from reference TRBV18 and TRBJ2-3): NAGVMQNPRHLVRRRGQEARLRCSPMKGHSHVYWYRQLPEEGLKFMVYLQKENIIDESGMPKERFSAEFPKEGPSILRIQQVVRGDSAAYFCASSPGLGPDTQYFGPGTRLTVL.

This clone was counted between two and nine times. The chain couples TRBV7-8 to TRBJ2-2; D unclear. Germline CDR1 and CDR2: SGHVS and FQNEAQ. Between the trimmed V and J ends, which lost 3 bases and 5 bases, there was a span of 7 bases. This CDR3 comprises 13 residues. The CDR3 is CASSFKRTGELFF. The CDR3 bases are TGTGCCAGCAGCTTTAAGAGAACCGGGGAGCTGTTTTTT.

The rearrangement joins TRBV6-1 to TRBJ1-5, with TRBD1 matching 7 bases. This CDR3 is built from 15 residues. The V and J ends lost 3 bases and 5 bases, in that order; junction bases with no gene match: 7. From germline, CDR1 is MNHNS and CDR2 SASEGT. For the CDR3, the DNA is TGTGCCAGCAGTGATGTAGGGGGCCCCGATCAGCCCCAGCATTTT. Translation: CASSDVGGPDQPQHF.

This chain connects TRBV11-2 to TRBJ2-5; no reliable D call. The CDR3 length is 12 residues. Germline V gene lookup returns CDR1 SGHAT and CDR2 FQNNGV. The V end was cut by 3 bases, the J end by 7 bases, with 9 bases between. The CDR3 nucleotides are TGTGCCAGCAGCTTTTGGTCGGGGACCCAGTACTTC. Translated, it gives CASSFWSGTQYF.

The chain links TRBV5-1 to TRBJ1-5; 7 nucleotides agree with TRBD1. With 0 bases clipped from V and 2 bases from J, the junction kept 2 bases outside the gene matches. The CDR3 extends over 15 amino acids. Per germline, CDR1 SGHRS and CDR2 YFSETQ. The CDR3 coding sequence is TGCGCCAGCAGCTTGGAGGGGGCAGGCAATCAGCCCCAGCATTTT. This translates into CASSLEGAGNQPQHF.